The T cell receptor (beta chain) under discussion was sequenced for a study of T cells in Graves' hyperthyroidism and ophthalmopathy. On the study more broadly: It was at initial diagnosis, before any treatment, that peripheral blood was collected. Findings and limits, study-wide: Most clonotypes expanded in thyroid above 0.001 were likewise present in blood.

Researchers took RNA transcripts and amplified the TCR beta CDR3 regions from them. Initially, a first-round RT-PCR of the TCR CDR3 employed the HTBI primer set. TCRdb re-analysed the multiplex PCR reads in MiXCR, keeping a single row per CDR3 protein. The sample holds 250,000 or so distinct CDR3 sequences, 15% seen once. This clonotype showed up just a few times. The antigen is not known. Those patients with uncontrolled infection, other autoimmune disease, pregnancy or lactation were excluded. Using around 10 ml of fresh peripheral blood, PBMCs were prepared. The sequenced sample was blood. This clonotype was obtained from a woman aged 45-65 years with Graves' hyperthyroidism that later progressed to Graves' ophthalmopathy.

CDR3 nucleotide sequence: TGTGCCAGCAGTATTGGGACTAGCGGGATGGCTGAGCAGTTCTTC. Its protein product is CASSIGTSGMAEQFF. The chain is built from TRBV14 and TRBJ2-1; 13 bases agree with TRBD2. Trimming cost V 6 bases and J 9 bases; bases outside gene matches: 8. This CDR3 comprises 15 residues. Germline CDR1 reads SGHDN; CDR2 reads FVKESK.